The 7 T cell receptor beta chains given below trace back to one sample, sequenced in a study of post-analysis software for immune sequencing data. General study findings and limits: Four or five TRBV segments, including TRBV5-6, TRBV5-1 and TRBV20-1, were more frequent in patients than controls.

Their cognate antigens are unknown. cDNA libraries of TCR beta carried unique molecular identifiers. TCRdb re-derived calls from the PCR reads in MiXCR, one entry per CDR3 protein. This sample has hundreds of thousands of distinct CDR3 sequences, with 30% found just once. Material: blood. The receptors here all came from a girl aged 10-17 years with multiple sclerosis.

For the CDR3, the DNA is TGCGCCAGCAGCTTGGTAGGCCTGAACACCGGGGAGCTGTTTTTT. Translating gives CASSLVGLNTGELFF. The chain combines TRBV5-1 with TRBJ2-2, with unresolved D. This CDR3 contains 15 residues. V lost 0 bases, J lost 1 base, and 7 bases lay in between. Germline V gene lookup returns CDR1 SGHRS and CDR2 YFSETQ.

CDR3 in DNA: TGTGCCAGCAGCCTCCAAGAGGGAACCACCTACGAGCAGTACTTC. Amino acid sequence: CASSLQEGTTYEQYF. V usage is TRBV7-8 and J usage is TRBJ2-7; weak D call: TRBD2 (5 bases). This CDR3 has 15 amino acids. V was clipped by 5 bases and J by 2 bases, with 16 bases between them. Germline V gene data show CDR1 as SGHVS and CDR2 as FQNEAQ.

This clonotype was seen ten or more times. The chain uses TRBV6-5 and TRBJ2-5; 7 nucleotides line up with TRBD1. Matching the DNA end better, TRBJ2-7 makes the J call doubtful. CDR3 size: 14 residues. CDR1 MNHEY and CDR2 SVGAGI come from the germline V gene. CDR3 nucleotide sequence: TGTGCCAGCAGTTACCGAGAGGCAGGGGGCGAGCAGTACTTC. It yields the protein CASSYREAGGEQYF.

The chain combines TRBV6-1 with TRBJ2-1, with D maybe TRBD1 (5 bases). Germline V CDR1 and CDR2: MNHNS, SASEGT. V was trimmed by 2 bases and J by 0 bases, leaving 14 bases between them. There are 17 residues in the CDR3. Written as DNA, the CDR3 is TGTGCCAGCAGTGAATTCTGGGGCCGGAGCTCCTACAATGAGCAGTTCTTC. Protein product: CASSEFWGRSSYNEQFF.

V is TRBV28 and J is TRBJ2-7, with a tentative D call TRBD2 (6 bases). V was trimmed by 3 bases and J by 2 bases, leaving 11 bases between them. The CDR3 sequence is 14 residues long. CDR1 is MDHEN and CDR2 is SYDVKM in the germline V gene. Here the CDR3 reads CASSFGGRTYEQYF. The CDR3, as DNA: TGTGCCAGCAGTTTCGGAGGGAGGACCTACGAGCAGTACTTC.

This sequence joins TRBV18 and TRBJ2-3; maybe TRBD2 (7 bases). V dropped 6 bases and J dropped 2 bases, with 18 bases sitting between them. Germline-derived CDR1 and CDR2 are KGHSH and LQKENI. The CDR3 is made up of 16 amino acids. The CDR3 loop is CASSIRAGAFTDTQYF. CDR3 nucleotide sequence: TGTGCCAGCTCGATCCGTGCGGGGGCGTTCACAGATACGCAGTATTTT.

This clonotype was observed a few times. The chain recombines TRBV11-2 with TRBJ2-1, with TRBD2 identical over 9 bases. V was clipped by 1 base and J by 2 bases; unmatched bases: 6. The germline V gene encodes CDR1 SGHAT and CDR2 FQNNGV. The CDR3 is made up of 17 amino acids. The CDR3 DNA is TGTGCCAGCAGCTTAGCGCCCGGACTAGCGACCTACAATGAGCAGTTCTTC. It codes for CASSLAPGLATYNEQFF.